This T cell receptor (beta chain) stems from a study of T cells in tuberculosis. Study in general: In South Africa, adults with active tuberculosis were compared with IGRA-negative and latently infected IGRA-positive adolescents.

Tuberculin skin test and IGRA determined adolescents' latent tuberculosis status at entry. Germline CDR1 reads SEHNR; CDR2 reads FQNEAQ (reference sequence). With 0 bases removed from V and 4 bases from J, the gap between germline ends came to 10 bases. This CDR3 spans 14 amino acids. The data were produced by immunoSEQ multiplex PCR, yet TCRdb's version contains in-frame clones alone and is incomplete. In the table there are more than 35,000 clones, over 90% of which are singletons. The sample was PBMCs. The genes are TRBV7-9 and TRBJ2-7; a possible D gene is TRBD1 (6 bases). This sequence was found in a donor aged 10-29 years with latent tuberculosis or without tuberculosis infection. The CDR3 DNA reads TGTGCCAGCAGCTTAGCGGGGGCGGCTTACGAGCAGTACTTC. Translating it yields CASSLAGAAYEQYF.